The present entry profiles one T cell receptor beta chain with its context. Its antigen target is currently unknown. No base quality information exists; no much larger clone differs at one position. Each collaborating institution followed its own protocols to collect whole blood in K2EDTA tubes. For TCRbeta analysis, collaborators shipped samples as frozen whole blood, isolated PBMCs, or DNA extracted from either of those sample types. The CDR3 numbers 16 residues from cysteine through phenylalanine. The only DNA kept is the CDR3, 48 bases in frame from the first base. The junction shows trimming of 0 bases on V and 4 bases on J, and the gene matches do not reach 4 bases of it. As encoded in the germline V gene, CDR1 is MNHEY while CDR2 is SVGEGT. The data originate from a study of blood T cell repertoires in COVID-19 (dated by TCRdb to the early 2020s). Notes on the research overall: The collaborator samples originated in the United States, Italy and Spain and spanned the acute and convalescent phases of COVID-19. Sample metadata almost always included a de-identified subject ID, COVID-19 status, age in years and sex. Subjects who had been exposed to COVID-19, were actively infected with it, or had recovered from it provided the deeply sampled blood TCRbeta repertoires that made up the dataset. Where available, HLA class I and class II types were obtained from metadata supplied by the sample provider rather than from assay-based typing. The material from the prospective study consisted of cDNA or gDNA derived from T cells, B-cell-depleted T cells, or PBMCs. Samples came from the ongoing ImmuneRACE study (first 160 participants) plus 1,254 subjects from 6 global collaborators. The repertoires were made available in a free public database intended to serve as a resource for research on the immune response to SARS-CoV-2. What the authors observed across the whole study: How much clinical and demographic metadata was included differed by source and by participant, and the metadata was provided uncurated.

The immunoSEQ Assay, a bias-controlled multiplex PCR, was used to amplify TCRbeta CDR3 regions from genomic DNA. Per the original workflow: Within the assay, amplification of reference gene primers was used to estimate how many nucleated cells each sample contained. To quantify the absolute abundance of each unique TCRbeta CDR3 rearrangement, sequence reads were collapsed and filtered. For each sample, productive Simpson clonality was calculated by taking the square root of Simpson's diversity index across productive rearrangements. This is the immuneACCESS table as TCRdb keeps it, with only in-frame sequences that have V and J called. A part of the clones is gone; compared with another copy, unresolved V genes explain less than half, and the rest is unexplained. Clone size and V and J calls were adopted from that table, with D and trimming inferred from the DNA. The sample records fewer than 300,000 clones, approximately 80% of which are singletons. The leading ten clones occupy 2.5% to 3% of the sample.

This TCR was recovered from a woman aged 55 to 70 with active or convalescent COVID-19. The chain couples TRBV6-2 or TRBV6-3 to TRBJ2-7; 12 central nucleotides agree with TRBD2. Sequencing used peripheral blood. The nucleotide sequence is TGTGCCAGCAGTTACTCGAGGACTAGCGGGGAATACGAGCAGTACTTC. Its translation is CASSYSRTSGEYEQYF.